This T cell receptor (beta chain) was documented in a study of T cell changes during pregnancy in multiple sclerosis (dated by TCRdb to between 2018 and 2021). Concerning the study at large: In women with multiple sclerosis, the researchers looked at how the T cell repertoire shifted as pregnancy progressed.

Notes on this clone: Its antigen target is currently unknown. The record has no base qualities; no much larger clone is one base away.

The receptor library was made with the immunoSEQ multiplex PCR assay. Here the immuneACCESS table is served through TCRdb, limited to in-frame sequences with V and J called. Missing clones are a known gap in these copies; in checked studies unresolved V genes cover under half, and the rest lacks a known reason. A total of approximately 100,000 clones appear in this sample, roughly 94% of them only once. Of the sample, roughly 2.3% is held by the ten largest clones. Via the germline V gene (reference sequence), CDR1 is GTSNPN and CDR2 SVGIG. V loses 4 bases of germline sequence and J loses 4 bases, and the interval between the two ends is 17 bases. The CDR3 measures 15 amino acids from cysteine to phenylalanine. Only the CDR3 DNA stays, 45 bases, in frame from base 1.

The receptor was derived from a female donor in good health, enrolled as a control in a pregnancy study. The chain employs TRBV30 and TRBJ2-1; the best D guess is TRBD1, with 6 bases matching. The sequencing here drew on peripheral blood, taken after pregnancy. The CDR3 protein is CAWNLGAMRYNEQFF. The nucleotide sequence reads TGTGCCTGGAATCTGGGGGCCATGAGATACAATGAGCAGTTCTTC.